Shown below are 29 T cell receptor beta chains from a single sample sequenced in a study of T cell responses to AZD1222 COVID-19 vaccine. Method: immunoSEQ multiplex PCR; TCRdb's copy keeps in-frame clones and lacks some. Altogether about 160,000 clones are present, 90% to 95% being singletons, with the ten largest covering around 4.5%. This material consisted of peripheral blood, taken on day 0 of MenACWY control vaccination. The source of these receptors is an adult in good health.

The CDR3 DNA follows: TGTGCCAGTAGGTGGCTTCTCCCTCCCTATGGCTACACCTTC. Protein product: CASRWLLPPYGYTF. The chain joins TRBV19 to TRBJ1-2; D is ambiguous. V lost 6 bases and J lost 4, with 15 bases in between. Germline lookup yields CDR1 LNHDA and CDR2 SQIVND (reference sequence). The CDR3 sequence is 14 residues long.

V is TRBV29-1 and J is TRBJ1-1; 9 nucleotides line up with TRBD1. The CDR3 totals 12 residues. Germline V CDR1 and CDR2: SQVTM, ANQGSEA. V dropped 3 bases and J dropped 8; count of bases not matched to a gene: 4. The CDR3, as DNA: TGCAGCGTTGAGACAGGGGGGACGGAAGCTTTCTTT. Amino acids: CSVETGGTEAFF.

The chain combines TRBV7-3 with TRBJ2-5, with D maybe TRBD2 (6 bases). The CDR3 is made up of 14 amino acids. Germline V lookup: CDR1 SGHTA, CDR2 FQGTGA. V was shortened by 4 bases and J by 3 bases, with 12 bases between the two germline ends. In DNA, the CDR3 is TGTGCCAGCAGCTCCCGCCCGGGGGAAGAGACCCAGTACTTC. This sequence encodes CASSSRPGEETQYF.

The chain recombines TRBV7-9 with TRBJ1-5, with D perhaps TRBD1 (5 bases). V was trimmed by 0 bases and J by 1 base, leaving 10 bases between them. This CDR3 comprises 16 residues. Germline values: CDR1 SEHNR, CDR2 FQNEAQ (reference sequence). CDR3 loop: CASSLAGAVSNQPQHF. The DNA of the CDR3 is TGTGCCAGCAGCTTAGCTGGGGCAGTGAGCAATCAGCCCCAGCATTTT.

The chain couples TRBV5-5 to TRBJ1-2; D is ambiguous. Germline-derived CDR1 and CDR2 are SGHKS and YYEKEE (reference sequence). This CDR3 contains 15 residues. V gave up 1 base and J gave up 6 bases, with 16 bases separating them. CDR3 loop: CASSLPLAGNHGYTF. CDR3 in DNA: TGTGCCAGCAGCTTGCCCCTAGCTGGCAATCATGGCTACACCTTC.

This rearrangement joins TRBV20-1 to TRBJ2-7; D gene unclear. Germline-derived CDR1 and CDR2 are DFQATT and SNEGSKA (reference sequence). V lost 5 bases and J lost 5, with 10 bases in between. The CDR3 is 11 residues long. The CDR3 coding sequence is TGCAGTGCTGCCCCAAGCCACGAGCAGTACTTC. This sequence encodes CSAAPSHEQYF.

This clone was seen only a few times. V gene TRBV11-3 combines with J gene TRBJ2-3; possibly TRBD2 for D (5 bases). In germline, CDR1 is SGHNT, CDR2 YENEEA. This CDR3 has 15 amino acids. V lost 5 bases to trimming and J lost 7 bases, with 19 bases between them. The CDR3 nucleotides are TGTGCCAGCAGCCAGGAGGCTGGTCTCCCTCATACGCAGTATTTT. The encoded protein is CASSQEAGLPHTQYF.

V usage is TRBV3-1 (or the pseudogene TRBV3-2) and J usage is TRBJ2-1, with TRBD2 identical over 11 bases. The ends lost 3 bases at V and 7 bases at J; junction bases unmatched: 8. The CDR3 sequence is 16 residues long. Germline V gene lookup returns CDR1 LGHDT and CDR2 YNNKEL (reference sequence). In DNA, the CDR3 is TGTGCCAGCAGCCATCTTACTAGCGGGAGTAGAAATGAGCAGTTCTTC. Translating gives CASSHLTSGSRNEQFF.

CDR3 in amino acids: CASSFRSEAYTEAFF. The CDR3, as DNA: TGTGCCAGCAGCTTCCGGTCGGAGGCTTACACTGAAGCTTTCTTT. V usage is TRBV11-3 and J usage is TRBJ1-1; D gene unclear. The V end was cut by 3 bases, the J end by 3 bases, with 14 bases between. The CDR3 consists of 15 residues. CDR1 is SGHNT, CDR2 YENEEA, per germline.

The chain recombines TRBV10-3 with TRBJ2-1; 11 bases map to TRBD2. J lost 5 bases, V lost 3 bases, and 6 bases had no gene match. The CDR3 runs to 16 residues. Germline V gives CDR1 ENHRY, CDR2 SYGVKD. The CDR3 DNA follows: TGTGCCATCAGTGAATGGGAACTAGCGGGAGACAATGAGCAGTTCTTC. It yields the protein CAISEWELAGDNEQFF.

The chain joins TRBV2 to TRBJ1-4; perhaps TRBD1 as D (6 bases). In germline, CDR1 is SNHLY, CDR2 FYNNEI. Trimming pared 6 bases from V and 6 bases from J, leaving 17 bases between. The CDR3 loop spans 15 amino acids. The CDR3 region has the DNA TGTGCCAGCAGCTCAGGGGTGGGGGGTGATGAAAAACTGTTTTTT. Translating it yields CASSSGVGGDEKLFF.

CDR3 residues: CASSLDSGTGSEQFF. The CDR3 nucleotides read TGTGCCAGCAGCTTAGATTCCGGGACAGGGAGTGAGCAGTTCTTC. The chain is built from TRBV7-2 and TRBJ2-1, with 9 bases that match TRBD1. CDR1 is SGHTA and CDR2 is FQGNSA in the germline V gene. CDR3 length equals 15 residues. V trimming: 1 base; J trimming: 9 bases; junction bases outside the gene matches: 7. Combining the CDR3 with reference TRBV7-2 and TRBJ2-1 gives the whole variable domain GAGVSQSPSNKVTEKGKDVELRCDPISGHTALYWYRQSLGQGLEFLIYFQGNSAPDKSGLPSDRFSAERTGGSVSTLTIQRTQQEDSAVYLCASSLDSGTGSEQFFGPGTRLTVL.

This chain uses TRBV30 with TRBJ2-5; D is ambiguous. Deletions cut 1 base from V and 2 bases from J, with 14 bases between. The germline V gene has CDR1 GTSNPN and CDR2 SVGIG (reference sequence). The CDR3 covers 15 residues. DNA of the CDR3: TGTGCCTGGAGTGCTTCTGGAGCCACTCAAGAGACCCAGTACTTC. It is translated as CAWSASGATQETQYF.

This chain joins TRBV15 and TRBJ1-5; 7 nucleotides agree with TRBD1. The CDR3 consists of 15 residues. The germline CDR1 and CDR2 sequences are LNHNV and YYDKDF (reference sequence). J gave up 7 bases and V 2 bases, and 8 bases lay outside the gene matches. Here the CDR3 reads CATSRKTGVRQPQHF. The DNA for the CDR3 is TGTGCCACCAGCAGAAAAACAGGGGTTCGACAGCCCCAGCATTTT.

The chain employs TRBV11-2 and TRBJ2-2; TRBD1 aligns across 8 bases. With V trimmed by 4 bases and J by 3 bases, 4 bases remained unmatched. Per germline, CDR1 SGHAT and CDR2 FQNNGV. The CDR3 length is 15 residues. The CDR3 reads CASSYNRGDTGELFF. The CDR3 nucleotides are TGTGCCAGCAGCTACAACAGGGGGGACACCGGGGAGCTGTTTTTT.

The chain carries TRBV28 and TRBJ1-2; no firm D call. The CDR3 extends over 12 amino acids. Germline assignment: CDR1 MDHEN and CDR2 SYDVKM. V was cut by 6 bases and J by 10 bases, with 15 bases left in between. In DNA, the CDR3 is TGTGCCAGCAGACAGCCGAGTTGGGCCTACACCTTC. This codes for CASRQPSWAYTF.

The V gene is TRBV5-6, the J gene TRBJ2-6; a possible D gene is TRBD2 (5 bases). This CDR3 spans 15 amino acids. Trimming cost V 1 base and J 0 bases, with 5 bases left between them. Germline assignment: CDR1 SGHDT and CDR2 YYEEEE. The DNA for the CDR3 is TGTGCCAGCAGCTTGCGGGGCTCTGGGGCCAACGTCCTGACTTTC. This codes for CASSLRGSGANVLTF.

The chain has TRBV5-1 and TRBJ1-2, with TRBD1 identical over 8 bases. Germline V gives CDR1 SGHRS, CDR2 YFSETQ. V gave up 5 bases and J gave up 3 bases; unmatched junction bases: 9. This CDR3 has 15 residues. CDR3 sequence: CASRLGQGLDYGYTF. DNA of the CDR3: TGCGCCAGCAGACTCGGACAGGGCCTAGACTATGGCTACACCTTC.

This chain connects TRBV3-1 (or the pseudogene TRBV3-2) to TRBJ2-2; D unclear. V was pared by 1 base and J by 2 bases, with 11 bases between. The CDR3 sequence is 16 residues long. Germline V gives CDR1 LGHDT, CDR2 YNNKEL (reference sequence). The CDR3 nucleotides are TGTGCCAGCAGCCAAGTCCAAGCAGTAAACACCGGGGAGCTGTTTTTT. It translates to CASSQVQAVNTGELFF.

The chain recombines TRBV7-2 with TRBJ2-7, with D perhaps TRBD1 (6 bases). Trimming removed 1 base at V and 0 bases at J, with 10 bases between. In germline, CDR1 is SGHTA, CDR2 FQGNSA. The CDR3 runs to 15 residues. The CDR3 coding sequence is TGTGCCAGCAGCTTAGGTGGACAGAGCTCCTACGAGCAGTACTTC. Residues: CASSLGGQSSYEQYF.

CDR3 loop: CASSYSQGNTEAFF. CDR3 nucleotides: TGTGCCAGCAGTTACAGTCAGGGAAACACTGAAGCTTTCTTT. This chain links TRBV6-2 or TRBV6-3 with TRBJ1-1; possibly TRBD1 for D (5 bases). Trimming left V 2 bases short and J 2 bases short, with 9 bases between. Germline V gene data show CDR1 as MNHEY and CDR2 as SVGEGT. The CDR3 has 14 residues.

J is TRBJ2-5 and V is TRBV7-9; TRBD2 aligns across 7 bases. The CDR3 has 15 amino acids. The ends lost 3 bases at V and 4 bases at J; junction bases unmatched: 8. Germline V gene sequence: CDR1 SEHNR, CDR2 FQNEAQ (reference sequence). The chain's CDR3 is CASSLGRTSRETQYF. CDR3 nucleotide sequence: TGTGCCAGCAGCTTGGGACGGACTAGTCGAGAGACCCAGTACTTC.

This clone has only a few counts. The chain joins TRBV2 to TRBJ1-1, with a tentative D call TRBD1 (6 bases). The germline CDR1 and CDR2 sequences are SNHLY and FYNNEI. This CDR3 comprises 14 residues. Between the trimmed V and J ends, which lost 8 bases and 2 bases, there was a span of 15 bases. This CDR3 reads CASSLTGSNTEAFF. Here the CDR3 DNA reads TGTGCCAGCTCCCTGACAGGATCTAACACTGAAGCTTTCTTT.

CDR3 nucleotides: TGTGCCAGCAGCGTAGGCCCCCGAGATACGCAGTATTTT. Protein product: CASSVGPRDTQYF. The chain recombines TRBV9 with TRBJ2-3; D gene uncertain. The CDR3 extends over 13 amino acids. Per the germline V gene, CDR1 is SGDLS and CDR2 is YYNGEE. V was pared by 0 bases and J by 5 bases, with 7 bases between. The complete variable domain, with remaining parts taken from reference TRBV9 and TRBJ2-3, reads DSGVTQTPKHLITATGQRVTLRCSPRSGDLSVYWYQQSLDQGLQFLIQYYNGEERAKGNILERFSAQQFPDLHSELNLSSLELGDSALYFCASSVGPRDTQYFGPGTRLTVL.

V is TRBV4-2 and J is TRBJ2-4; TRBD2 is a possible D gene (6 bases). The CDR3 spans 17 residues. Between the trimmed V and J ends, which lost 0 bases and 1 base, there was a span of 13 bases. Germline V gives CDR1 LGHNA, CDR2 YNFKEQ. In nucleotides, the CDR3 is TGTGCCAGCAGCCAAGAAGGGACGGGAGCGGCCAAAAACATTCAGTACTTC. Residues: CASSQEGTGAAKNIQYF.

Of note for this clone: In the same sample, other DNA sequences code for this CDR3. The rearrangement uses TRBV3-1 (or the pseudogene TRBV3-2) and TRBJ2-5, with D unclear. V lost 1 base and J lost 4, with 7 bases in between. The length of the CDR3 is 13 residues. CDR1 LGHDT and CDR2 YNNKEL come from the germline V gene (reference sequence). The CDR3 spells CASSQVDGETQYF. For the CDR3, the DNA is TGTGCCAGCAGCCAAGTCGATGGAGAGACCCAGTACTTC.

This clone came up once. CDR3 in DNA: TGTGCCAGCAGCCAAGTGGGGGGGACTGAAGCTTTCTTT. Translation: CASSQVGGTEAFF. V is TRBV14 and J is TRBJ1-1; TRBD1 is a possible D gene (5 bases). The CDR3 loop spans 13 amino acids. Between the trimmed V and J ends, which lost 1 base and 5 bases, there was a span of 8 bases. Germline-derived CDR1 and CDR2 are SGHDN and FVKESK.

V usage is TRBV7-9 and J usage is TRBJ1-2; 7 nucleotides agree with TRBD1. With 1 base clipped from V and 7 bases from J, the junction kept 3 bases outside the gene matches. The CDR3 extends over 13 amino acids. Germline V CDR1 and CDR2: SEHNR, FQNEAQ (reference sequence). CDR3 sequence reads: CASSLGQGCGYTF. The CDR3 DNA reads TGTGCCAGCAGCTTAGGACAGGGCTGTGGCTACACCTTC.

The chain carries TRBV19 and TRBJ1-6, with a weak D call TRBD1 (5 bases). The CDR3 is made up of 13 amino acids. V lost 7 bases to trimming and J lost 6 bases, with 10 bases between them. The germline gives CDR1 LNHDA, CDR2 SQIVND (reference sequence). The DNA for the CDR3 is TGTGCCAGTAAGGCCGGGGGTAATTCACCCCTCCACTTT. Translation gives CASKAGGNSPLHF.